A selection of T cell receptor beta chains follows, all from one sample in a study of blood T cell repertoires in COVID-19. Sequenced by immunoSEQ multiplex PCR; TCRdb stores in-frame clones only, minus some. Seen here are 35,000 to 50,000 clones, more than 70% observed once, and the top ten hold more than 4.5%. The sequenced sample was peripheral blood. The receptors derive from a human donor in a cohort sampled during active COVID-19. The CDR3 runs from the conserved cysteine through the conserved F or W. The D gene is left open where the match is weak. The size field is filled for only some rows; it gives once, few, many or a size class.

d_call: TRBD1
v_call: TRBV19
clone_size: .
j_call: TRBJ2-1
cdr3_aa: CASSGGTGLYNEQFF
cdr3_nt: TGTGCCAGTAGTGGTGGGACAGGGCTGTACAATGAGCAGTTCTTC

d_call: TRBD2
v_call: TRBV19
clone_size: .
j_call: TRBJ2-1
cdr3_aa: CASSIRGGRLYNEQFF
cdr3_nt: TGTGCCAGTAGTATTCGAGGCGGGAGGCTTTACAATGAGCAGTTCTTC

d_call: TRBD2
v_call: TRBV6-5
clone_size: .
j_call: TRBJ2-7
cdr3_aa: CASSYSSGSSYEQYF
cdr3_nt: TGTGCCAGCAGTTACTCTAGCGGGAGCTCCTACGAGCAGTACTTC

d_call: .
v_call: TRBV19
clone_size: .
j_call: TRBJ2-7
cdr3_aa: CASSISKGYSFEQYF
cdr3_nt: TGTGCCAGTAGTATAAGTAAGGGGTACTCGTTCGAGCAGTACTTC

d_call: .
v_call: TRBV21-1
clone_size: .
j_call: TRBJ1-5
cdr3_aa: CASSKGGEGWNQPQHF
cdr3_nt: TGTGCCAGCAGCAAAGGGGGGGAGGGATGGAATCAGCCCCAGCATTTT

d_call: TRBD1
v_call: TRBV15
clone_size: once
j_call: TRBJ1-5
cdr3_aa: CATSRTPRDRNSNQPQHF
cdr3_nt: TGTGCCACCAGCCGGACTCCCCGGGACAGAAATAGCAATCAGCCCCAGCATTTT

d_call: TRBD1
v_call: TRBV5-1
clone_size: .
j_call: TRBJ2-7
cdr3_aa: CASRDKDRGKYEQYF
cdr3_nt: TGCGCCAGCAGGGACAAGGACAGGGGGAAGTACGAGCAGTACTTC

d_call: .
v_call: TRBV28
clone_size: .
j_call: TRBJ2-3
cdr3_aa: CASSPVDRGDTQYF
cdr3_nt: TGTGCCAGCAGTCCAGTGGACCGGGGGGATACGCAGTATTTT

d_call: .
v_call: TRBV5-8
clone_size: .
j_call: TRBJ2-5
cdr3_aa: CASSYRSLPETQYF
cdr3_nt: TGTGCCAGCAGCTATCGGAGTCTCCCAGAGACCCAGTACTTC

d_call: TRBD2
v_call: TRBV4-2
clone_size: .
j_call: TRBJ2-3
cdr3_aa: CASSQDIGGLAKDTQYF
cdr3_nt: TGTGCCAGCAGCCAAGACATCGGAGGACTAGCGAAAGATACGCAGTATTTT

d_call: TRBD2
v_call: TRBV10-1
clone_size: .
j_call: TRBJ2-1
cdr3_aa: CASSGTSGRLNEQFF
cdr3_nt: TGCGCCAGCAGTGGTACCAGCGGGAGATTAAATGAGCAGTTCTTC

d_call: TRBD1
v_call: TRBV10-2
clone_size: .
j_call: TRBJ2-7
cdr3_aa: CASRSGQGVSYYEQYF
cdr3_nt: TGCGCCAGCAGATCCGGACAGGGGGTTTCCTACTACGAGCAGTACTTC

d_call: .
v_call: TRBV19
clone_size: few
j_call: TRBJ1-2
cdr3_aa: CASSIGLGYGYTF
cdr3_nt: TGTGCCAGTAGTATAGGTCTCGGCTATGGCTACACCTTC

d_call: .
v_call: TRBV23-1
clone_size: .
j_call: TRBJ2-5
cdr3_aa: CASSHRATGRKTQYF
cdr3_nt: TGCGCCAGCAGTCACAGGGCGACAGGTAGAAAGACCCAGTACTTC

d_call: TRBD1
v_call: TRBV15
clone_size: once
j_call: TRBJ2-1
cdr3_aa: CATGGAGGVHEQFF
cdr3_nt: TGTGCCACTGGGGGAGCAGGGGGTGTTCATGAGCAGTTCTTC